These 19 T cell receptor beta chains were all obtained from the same sample, sequenced in a study of blood T cell repertoires in COVID-19. The assay was immunoSEQ multiplex PCR, and TCRdb's table has in-frame clones only and misses some. The data show more than 200,000 clones, around 88% seen once. Sequencing input: peripheral blood. These receptors came from a man aged 25 to 45 with active or convalescent COVID-19.

The rearrangement links TRBV11-2 to TRBJ2-3; 8 bases fit TRBD2. CDR3 length equals 15 residues. Germline V gene data show CDR1 as SGHAT and CDR2 as FQNNGV. The ends lost 5 bases at V and 1 base at J; junction bases unmatched: 5. In DNA form, the CDR3 reads TGTGCCAGCAGCACACATAGCGGGGGCACAGATACGCAGTATTTT. Protein: CASSTHSGGTDTQYF.

This sequence joins TRBV18 and TRBJ2-7; the match to TRBD1 covers 8 bases. Germline loops: CDR1 KGHSH, CDR2 LQKENI. The trim removed 8 bases at V and 5 bases at J, leaving 11 bases unmatched. The CDR3 has 14 residues. This CDR3 is CASKESTGADEQYF. CDR3 bases: TGTGCCAGCAAGGAATCGACAGGGGCAGACGAGCAGTACTTC.

V usage is TRBV10-2 and J usage is TRBJ1-1, with 7 bases fitting TRBD1. The CDR3 runs 15 residues. J gave up 1 base and V 7 bases, and 9 bases lay outside the gene matches. CDR1 WSHSY and CDR2 SAAADI come from the germline V gene. For the CDR3, the DNA is TGCGCCAGCACCGAGTCGGGACAGCCGAACACTGAAGCTTTCTTT. It is translated as CASTESGQPNTEAFF.

The V and J genes are TRBV10-3 and TRBJ2-5, with TRBD2 matching over 10 bases. The CDR3 length is 16 residues. From germline, CDR1 is ENHRY and CDR2 SYGVKD. V lost 4 bases, J lost 5 bases, and 10 bases stayed unmatched. CDR3 amino acids: CAISGQERGGRETQYF. CDR3 in DNA: TGTGCCATCAGTGGGCAAGAGCGGGGGGGCCGCGAGACCCAGTACTTC.

The rearrangement uses TRBV7-9 and TRBJ2-5, with 13 bases matching TRBD2. Germline CDR1 SEHNR, CDR2 FQNEAQ (reference sequence). J was trimmed by 2 bases and V by 5 bases; bases with no gene match: 5. CDR3 length: 16 residues. CDR3 sequence (DNA): TGTGCCAGCAGCATCGGACTAGCGGGGGCGCAAGAGACCCAGTACTTC. Its translation is CASSIGLAGAQETQYF. Based on the CDR3 plus reference TRBV7-9 and TRBJ2-5, the full variable domain is DTGVSQNPRHKITKRGQNVTFRCDPISEHNRLYWYRQTLGQGPEFLTYFQNEAQLEKSRLLSDRFSAERPKGSFSTLEIQRTEQGDSAMYLCASSIGLAGAQETQYFGPGTRLLVL.

The chain joins TRBV2 to TRBJ2-1, with TRBD2 matching 10 bases. The germline CDR1 and CDR2 sequences are SNHLY and FYNNEI. The V and J ends lost 3 bases and 7 bases, in that order; junction bases with no gene match: 6. The CDR3 spans 15 residues. The CDR3, as DNA: TGTGCCAGCAGTGATGAAGCGGGGGGGCGAAATGAGCAGTTCTTC. Its protein product is CASSDEAGGRNEQFF.

The chain carries TRBV29-1 and TRBJ2-3, with 13 bases identical to TRBD2. Germline loops: CDR1 SQVTM, CDR2 ANQGSEA. The CDR3 has 18 residues. J was trimmed by 2 bases and V by 1 base; bases with no gene match: 9. Here the CDR3 DNA reads TGCAGCGTTGAAGCAACTAGCGGGGGGGCGACTTACACAGATACGCAGTATTTT. Its translation: CSVEATSGGATYTDTQYF.

The chain joins TRBV6-2 or TRBV6-3 to TRBJ1-1; D possibly corresponds to TRBD1 (5 bases). V was pared by 5 bases and J by 1 base, with 23 bases between. Germline lookup yields CDR1 MNHEY and CDR2 SVGEGT. This CDR3 has 18 amino acids. In DNA form, the CDR3 reads TGTGCCAGCAGTGACCCCCTCCCAGAATTGGGGGGGAACACTGAAGCTTTCTTT. Residues: CASSDPLPELGGNTEAFF.

V usage is TRBV19 and J usage is TRBJ2-2; D gene ambiguous. With 7 bases removed from V and 2 bases from J, the gap between germline ends came to 5 bases. Germline V gene sequence: CDR1 LNHDA, CDR2 SQIVND (reference sequence). The CDR3 extends over 12 amino acids. The DNA of the CDR3 is TGTGCCAGTAATAGAAACACCGGGGAGCTGTTTTTT. This sequence encodes CASNRNTGELFF.

V usage is TRBV5-5 and J usage is TRBJ1-4; possibly TRBD1 for D (6 bases). The CDR3 loop spans 12 amino acids. V lost 7 bases to trimming and J lost 7 bases, with 11 bases between them. CDR1 and CDR2 from the germline V gene are SGHKS and YYEKEE (reference sequence). The CDR3 loop is CASGPTGEKLFF. The CDR3 DNA sequence: TGTGCCAGCGGCCCGACAGGTGAAAAACTGTTTTTT.

This chain connects TRBV12-3 or TRBV12-4 to TRBJ2-2; D not resolved. The V and J ends lost 3 bases and 4 bases respectively, with 3 bases between them. This CDR3 is 12 amino acids long. CDR3 sequence: CASSFGTGELFF. CDR3 DNA: TGTGCCAGCAGTTTCGGCACCGGGGAGCTGTTTTTT.

With respect to this clone: The sample contains more than one DNA sequence encoding this CDR3. V usage is TRBV5-1 and J usage is TRBJ1-4; TRBD1 matches 8 bases. This CDR3 spans 14 amino acids. Germline V gives CDR1 SGHRS, CDR2 YFSETQ. Unmatched junction bases numbered 3, after V lost 0 bases and J lost 8 bases. CDR3 sequence reads: CASSLGTGNEKLFF. CDR3 DNA: TGCGCCAGCAGCTTGGGGACAGGGAACGAAAAACTGTTTTTT.

The rearrangement joins TRBV6-7 to TRBJ1-5, with a tentative D call TRBD1 (6 bases). TRBV6-7 carries the ORF label, with uncertain function. CDR3 length: 15 residues. The V and J ends lost 2 bases and 1 base respectively, with 9 bases between them. The CDR3 reads CASSYPRGSNQPQHF. The CDR3 DNA sequence: TGTGCCAGCAGTTACCCCAGGGGAAGCAATCAGCCCCAGCATTTT.

The V gene is TRBV12-5, the J gene TRBJ1-6, with 8 bases matching TRBD1. Germline CDR1 and CDR2: LGHNT and FRNRAP. V shed 0 bases, J shed 4 bases, and the junction held 8 bases outside the gene matches. The CDR3 runs 18 residues. The CDR3 nucleotides read TGTGCTAGTGGTTTGGTACACCCAGGGGGCACATATAATTCACCCCTCCACTTT. Translated, it gives CASGLVHPGGTYNSPLHF.

The CDR3: CASSPRVGNTEAFF. In DNA, the CDR3 is TGTGCCAGCAGCCCCCGGGTGGGGAACACTGAAGCTTTCTTT. V and J are TRBV11-3 and TRBJ1-1; D not certain. CDR1 is SGHNT, CDR2 YENEEA, per germline. V was shortened by 5 bases and J by 1 base, with 11 bases between the two germline ends. The length of the CDR3 is 14 residues.

The rearrangement uses TRBV19 and TRBJ2-7; possibly TRBD1 for D (5 bases). The CDR3 sequence is 14 residues long. V was shortened by 0 bases and J by 4 bases, with 10 bases between the two germline ends. CDR1 and CDR2 (germline): LNHDA, SQIVND (reference sequence). The CDR3 protein is CASSIEGQDYEQYF. The CDR3 bases are TGTGCCAGTAGTATAGAGGGGCAAGATTACGAGCAGTACTTC.

This clone was detected only once. CDR3 amino acids: CASTEEPGGYTF. In nucleotides, the CDR3 is TGTGCCAGCACGGAGGAGCCGGGTGGCTACACCTTC. This sequence joins TRBV2 and TRBJ1-2; D gene ambiguous. V gave up 7 bases and J gave up 7 bases, with 13 bases separating them. There are 12 residues in the CDR3. Germline-derived CDR1 and CDR2 are SNHLY and FYNNEI. Looking up the rest from reference TRBV2 and TRBJ1-2 gives the full variable domain: EPEVTQTPSHQVTQMGQEVILRCVPISNHLYFYWYRQILGQKVEFLVSFYNNEISEKSEIFDDQFSVERPDGSNFTLKIRSTKLEDSAMYFCASTEEPGGYTFGSGTRLTVV.

The genes are TRBV3-1 (or the pseudogene TRBV3-2) and TRBJ1-1; TRBD1 matches 11 bases. CDR3 length: 15 amino acids. Trimming removed 3 bases from V and 5 bases from J; junction bases left unmatched: 5. Germline CDR1 and CDR2: LGHDT and YNNKEL (reference sequence). The CDR3 spells CASSQGDRGYTEAFF. CDR3 in DNA: TGTGCCAGCAGCCAGGGGGACAGGGGGTATACTGAAGCTTTCTTT.

A single count supports this clone. This sequence joins TRBV6-5 and TRBJ2-3, with 8 bases that match TRBD2. The J segment lost 4 bases and the V segment lost 2 bases, leaving 5 bases of the junction unmatched. Looked up from germline, CDR1 is MNHEY and CDR2 is SVGAGI. The CDR3 runs to 15 residues. CDR3 region: CASSYGTRDSDTQYF. DNA for the CDR3: TGTGCCAGCAGTTACGGGACTAGGGATTCAGATACGCAGTATTTT.